The 2 T cell receptor beta chains below all came from one sample that was sequenced in a study of cytomegalovirus exposure and HLA in healthy donors. The PCR was carried out with 60 Vbeta primers and 13 Jbeta primers. TCRdb keeps only in-frame clones here, not all; method: immunoSEQ multiplex PCR. The table for this sample gives about 130,000 clones. The sequencing input was PBMCs. All receptors derive from a woman between 40 and 55 years old in good health and CMV-seropositive.

The chain has TRBV6-1 and TRBJ2-3; perhaps TRBD2 as D (6 bases). V lost 6 bases and J lost 4, with 11 bases in between. CDR3 length: 13 amino acids. Germline-derived CDR1 and CDR2 are MNHNS and SASEGT. The CDR3, as DNA: TGTGCCAGCAGCGGGAGAGGAGCAGATACGCAGTATTTT. This gives the protein CASSGRGADTQYF.

The chain links TRBV11-2 to TRBJ2-7; D is unclear. Germline V gene lookup returns CDR1 SGHAT and CDR2 FQNNGV. Trimming pared 2 bases from V and 7 bases from J, leaving 3 bases between. The CDR3 length is 10 residues. CDR3 sequence: CASSLQEQYF. Written as DNA, the CDR3 is TGTGCCAGCAGCTTACAGGAGCAGTACTTC.